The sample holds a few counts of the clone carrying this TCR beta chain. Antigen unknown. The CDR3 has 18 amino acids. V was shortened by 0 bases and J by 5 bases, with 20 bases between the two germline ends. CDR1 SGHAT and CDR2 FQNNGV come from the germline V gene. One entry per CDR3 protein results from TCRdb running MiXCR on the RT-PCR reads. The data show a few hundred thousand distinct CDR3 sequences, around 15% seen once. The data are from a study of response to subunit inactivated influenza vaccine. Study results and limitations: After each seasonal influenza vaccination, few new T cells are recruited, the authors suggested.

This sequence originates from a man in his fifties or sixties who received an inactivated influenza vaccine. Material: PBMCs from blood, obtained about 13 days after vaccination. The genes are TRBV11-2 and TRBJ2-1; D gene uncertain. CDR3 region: CASSLEPGQGYANNEQFF. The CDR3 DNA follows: TGTGCCAGCAGCTTAGAGCCCGGGCAAGGCTACGCTAACAATGAGCAGTTCTTC.